There are many counts of the clone carrying this T cell receptor beta chain. Its specificity is unknown. CDR1 and CDR2 (germline): SEHNR, FQNEAQ (reference sequence). The junction had 10 bases not matched to a gene; V was cut back by 6 bases and J by 8 bases. The CDR3 runs 15 residues. This sample stems from a study of beta chain features in type 1 diabetes. Study results and limitations: Type 1 diabetes patients had moderately but significantly shorter TCRB CDR3s in all four CD4+ subsets. High-TCR-expressing cells could be over-represented by cDNA sequencing. Naive, central memory and regulatory TCRB repertoires appeared more similar among patients than healthy donors. VDJ junctions sequenced from type 1 diabetes patients showed fewer insertions and more deletions.

Investigators reverse transcribed all isolated RNA, so they sequenced expressed TCRB transcripts. Only in-frame clones appear in the TCRdb table, and some are missing; sequencing was by immunoSEQ multiplex PCR. The sample consists of 130,000 or so clones, about 10% of them appearing once. The source is a man younger than 40 with type 1 diabetes. The chain has TRBV7-9 and TRBJ2-1; 10 bases are a match to TRBD1. The sequencing sample was made of central memory CD4+ T cells from blood. The CDR3 nucleotides read TGTGCCAGCAGGTTGGGACAGGGGATCACCGATGAGCAGTTCTTC. The encoded protein is CASRLGQGITDEQFF. The variable domain in full, completed from reference TRBV7-9 and TRBJ2-1, reads DTGVSQNPRHKITKRGQNVTFRCDPISEHNRLYWYRQTLGQGPEFLTYFQNEAQLEKSRLLSDRFSAERPKGSFSTLEIQRTEQGDSAMYLCASRLGQGITDEQFFGPGTRLTVL.